The TCR beta chain under discussion was sequenced for a study of Graves' ophthalmopathy and Graves' hyperthyroidism. Whole-study results and caveats: A classifier, a 13-signature model, separated ophthalmopathy from stable hyperthyroidism with approximately 88% sensitivity and around 80% specificity.

Germline CDR1 MNHNS, CDR2 SASEGT. This CDR3 is built from 13 residues. V gave up 7 bases and J gave up 4 bases; unmatched junction bases: 6. The sequenced template was RNA, covering the TCR beta CDR3 region. Following a first-round RT-PCR that used HTBI primers, a second-round multiplex PCR was carried out. TCRdb processed the multiplex PCR reads anew with MiXCR; each CDR3 protein has one entry. The sample consists of 200,000 to 250,000 distinct CDR3 sequences, 20% to 25% of them appearing once. The study excluded patients with other autoimmune diseases, uncontrolled infections, pregnancy or lactation. Regarding this clonotype: Its antigen is undetermined.

The chain employs TRBV6-1 and TRBJ1-2; TRBD1 matches at 7 bases. This TCR was recovered from a woman aged 45-65 years with Graves' ophthalmopathy. Material for sequencing was peripheral blood. DNA for the CDR3: TGTGCCAGCACTATCGGGACAGTCTATGGCTACACCTTC. Translating gives CASTIGTVYGYTF.